This TCR beta chain was sequenced in a study of blood T cell repertoires in COVID-19 (TCRdb year 2020). Describing the broader study: The collaborator samples originated in the United States, Italy and Spain and spanned the acute and convalescent phases of COVID-19. The material from the prospective study consisted of cDNA or gDNA derived from T cells, B-cell-depleted T cells, or PBMCs. Subjects who had been exposed to COVID-19, were actively infected with it, or had recovered from it provided the deeply sampled blood TCRbeta repertoires that made up the dataset. A freely available public database, intended as a resource for researchers studying the immune response to SARS-CoV-2, is where the repertoires were released. The samples were drawn from two sources: the first 160 participants of the ongoing ImmuneRACE study, and over 950 subjects contributed by 6 global collaborators. Nearly every sample came with metadata listing a de-identified subject ID, COVID-19 status, age in years and sex. Where HLA class I and class II types were available, the types were taken from metadata supplied by the sample provider, not from assay-based typing. General conclusions and limits of the study: Clinical and demographic metadata were provided uncurated, with the amount varying by source and participant.

The collaborating institutions used their own protocols to collect whole blood in K2EDTA tubes. For TCRbeta analysis, collaborator samples were shipped as frozen whole blood, as isolated PBMCs, or as DNA extracted from either sample type. The immunoSEQ Assay, a bias-controlled multiplex PCR, was used to amplify TCRbeta CDR3 regions from genomic DNA. In the source study's methods: The number of nucleated cells in each sample was estimated by amplification of reference gene primers within the assay. To quantify the absolute abundance of each unique TCRbeta CDR3 rearrangement, sequence reads were collapsed and filtered. For each sample, productive Simpson clonality was calculated by taking the square root of Simpson's diversity index across productive rearrangements. Drawn from immuneACCESS, this table holds only the in-frame rearrangements with V and J called that TCRdb kept. Clones are partly lost; checked studies trace under half to an unresolved V gene and leave the rest unexplained. V and J calls and clone size are given by that table; D and trimming were obtained from the DNA. The sample contains roughly 250,000 clones, around 88% of them found a single time. Around 0.8% of the sample rests with the top ten.

From cysteine to phenylalanine, the CDR3 is 10 amino acids long. Solely the CDR3 DNA is kept, with 30 bases framed from the first base. The V end loses 5 bases and the J end loses 5 bases, and a stretch of 3 bases separates them. CDR1 is given as MDHEN and CDR2 as SYDVKM, both from the germline V gene. About this clone: No cognate antigen has been identified for it. Base qualities were left out, and no much larger clone turns up one base away. The sample has other DNA sequences that encode this CDR3 too.

The TCR originated in a man aged 30 to 45 with acute or convalescent COVID-19. Sequencing used peripheral blood. The sequence is built from TRBV28 and TRBJ1-2; the D gene cannot be resolved reliably. The CDR3 protein: CASSRYGYTF. The DNA sequence is as follows: TGTGCCAGCAGTCGGTATGGCTACACCTTC.